Following are 21 T cell receptor beta chains from one sample sequenced in a study of blood T cell repertoires in COVID-19 (TCRdb year 2020). Receptor amplification or capture employed the immunoSEQ multiplex PCR assay. This immuneACCESS table, as held by TCRdb, lists in-frame sequences with V and J called but not all clones. Of the missing ones, under half trace to an unresolved V gene in checked studies; the others have no known cause. Across this sample there are tens of thousands of clones, with roughly 85% seen only once. Jointly, the top ten make up roughly 9.7% of the sample. Material for sequencing was peripheral blood. All receptors derive from a man in his sixties with COVID-19, enrolled during active disease.

The chain joins TRBV28 to TRBJ1-1; D gene uncertain. Germline CDR1 reads MDHEN; CDR2 reads SYDVKM. V dropped 6 bases and J dropped 11 bases, with 16 bases sitting between them. CDR3 length: 12 amino acids. Here the CDR3 reads CASSPDPLGAFF. CDR3 DNA: TGTGCCAGCAGCCCCGACCCTTTGGGCGCTTTCTTT.

A few counts support this clone. The rearrangement joins TRBV14 to TRBJ2-3, with TRBD2 as a possible D gene (6 bases). The germline V and J ends were trimmed by 1 base and 3 bases, with 14 bases remaining between them. The germline V gene has CDR1 SGHDN and CDR2 FVKESK. The length of the CDR3 is 16 residues. CDR3 bases: TGTGCCAGCAGCCAAGGTTGGGGGGTTCAAACAGATACGCAGTATTTT. Amino acids: CASSQGWGVQTDTQYF.

The chain recombines TRBV3-1 (or the pseudogene TRBV3-2) with TRBJ1-1; D might be TRBD1 (5 bases). Germline CDR1 reads LGHDT; CDR2 reads YNNKEL (reference sequence). CDR3 length equals 14 residues. Trimming took off 2 bases at V and 6 bases at J, with 13 bases between the two ends. The CDR3: CASSQRGSLAEAFF. DNA of the CDR3: TGTGCCAGCAGCCAACGGGGGAGTTTGGCTGAAGCTTTCTTT.

The V and J genes are TRBV6-5 and TRBJ2-7; the D is unclear. The germline V gene encodes CDR1 MNHEY and CDR2 SVGAGI. The CDR3 runs 13 residues. V lost 2 bases and J lost 3, with 8 bases in between. The CDR3 loop is CASSYASYYEQYF. The CDR3 DNA reads TGTGCCAGCAGTTACGCGAGTTACTACGAGCAGTACTTC.

The chain uses TRBV9 and TRBJ2-3; 10 bases agree with TRBD2. The germline V gene has CDR1 SGDLS and CDR2 YYNGEE. This CDR3 has 16 residues. V lost 0 bases and J lost 3; bases outside the gene matches: 4. CDR3 residues: CASSVALAGSTDTQYF. DNA of the CDR3: TGTGCCAGCAGCGTAGCACTAGCGGGAAGTACAGATACGCAGTATTTT.

The CDR3 coding sequence is TGCGCCAGCAGCCCCCACCTCTCGGGACAGGTATACAATGAGCAGTTCTTC. Residues: CASSPHLSGQVYNEQFF. The chain has TRBV5-1 and TRBJ2-1; 8 nucleotides agree with TRBD1. The ends lost 4 bases at V and 4 bases at J; junction bases unmatched: 13. The germline CDR1 and CDR2 sequences are SGHRS and YFSETQ. CDR3 size: 17 residues. Supplemented by reference TRBV5-1 and TRBJ2-1, the full variable domain reads KAGVTQTPRYLIKTRGQQVTLSCSPISGHRSVSWYQQTPGQGLQFLFEYFSETQRNKGNFPGRFSGRQFSNSRSEMNVSTLELGDSALYLCASSPHLSGQVYNEQFFGPGTRLTVL.

The rearrangement joins TRBV5-1 to TRBJ1-1; possible D gene TRBD1, 6 bases. CDR1 SGHRS and CDR2 YFSETQ come from the germline V gene. The CDR3 contains 14 residues. The ends were cut back, 4 bases at V and 4 bases at J, with 14 bases in the middle. CDR3 coding DNA: TGCGCCAGCAGCCCCTATGCGGGGGCCACTGAAGCTTTCTTT. This codes for CASSPYAGATEAFF. The whole variable domain, remainder taken from reference TRBV5-1 and TRBJ1-1, is KAGVTQTPRYLIKTRGQQVTLSCSPISGHRSVSWYQQTPGQGLQFLFEYFSETQRNKGNFPGRFSGRQFSNSRSEMNVSTLELGDSALYLCASSPYAGATEAFFGQGTRLTVV.

In this sample, this clone turned up once. The chain recombines TRBV24-1 with TRBJ2-7; D is possibly TRBD2 (6 bases). In germline, CDR1 is KGHDR, CDR2 SFDVKD. The CDR3 totals 13 residues. The germline V and J ends were trimmed by 3 bases and 1 base, with 6 bases remaining between them. In DNA, the CDR3 is TGTGCCACCAGTGATGGGACTTCCTACGAGCAGTACTTC. Its translation: CATSDGTSYEQYF.

This sequence joins TRBV7-6 and TRBJ2-1; 8 nucleotides match TRBD1. Germline loops: CDR1 SGHVS, CDR2 FNYEAQ. The CDR3 has 15 amino acids. Trimming took 5 bases from V and 0 from J; bases not matched to a gene: 3. This CDR3 reads CASSLGQVSYNEQFF. CDR3 in DNA: TGTGCCAGCAGCCTGGGACAGGTCTCCTACAATGAGCAGTTCTTC.

The chain employs TRBV20-1 and TRBJ2-7; the match to TRBD1 covers 9 bases. Germline V CDR1 and CDR2: DFQATT, SNEGSKA (reference sequence). Trimming took 3 bases from V and 5 from J; bases not matched to a gene: 14. The CDR3 spans 16 residues. In nucleotides, the CDR3 is TGCAGTGCTAGTAGTTTGTCCGGGACAGGGATGGACGAGCAGTACTTC. Its protein is CSASSLSGTGMDEQYF.

The chain links TRBV18 to TRBJ2-3; D might be TRBD2 (5 bases). Germline-derived CDR1 and CDR2 are KGHSH and LQKENI. The CDR3 totals 15 residues. Trimming shortened V by 3 bases and J by 8 bases, and 18 bases separated the two germline ends. CDR3 loop: CASSPSGRAEGTQYF. The CDR3 DNA reads as TGTGCCAGCTCACCGTCTGGGCGGGCCGAAGGTACGCAGTATTTT.

This clone was detected only a few times. CDR3 in amino acids: CASSPPASYEQYF. For the CDR3, the DNA is TGTGCCAGCTCACCACCGGCCTCCTACGAGCAGTACTTC. This chain connects TRBV18 to TRBJ2-7; unclear D gene. Deletions cut 0 bases from V and 0 bases from J, with 3 bases between. The length of the CDR3 is 13 residues. Germline V gives CDR1 KGHSH, CDR2 LQKENI.

This chain links TRBV5-1 with TRBJ1-3; 9 bases are a match to TRBD1. Germline loops: CDR1 SGHRS, CDR2 YFSETQ. This CDR3 has 15 amino acids. V trimming: 3 bases; J trimming: 4 bases; junction bases outside the gene matches: 5. As DNA, the CDR3 is TGCGCCAGCAGCTCGGGACAGGGACGGGGAAACACCATATATTTT. Translated: CASSSGQGRGNTIYF.

The chain combines TRBV18 with TRBJ1-5, with TRBD1 matching 7 bases. Germline CDR1 KGHSH, CDR2 LQKENI. The CDR3 is made up of 18 amino acids. The trim removed 0 bases at V and 5 bases at J, leaving 13 bases unmatched. CDR3 sequence reads: CASSPPGQGVQGYQPQHF. In DNA form, the CDR3 reads TGTGCCAGCTCACCACCGGGTCAGGGGGTTCAGGGGTATCAGCCCCAGCATTTT.

The V gene is TRBV5-4, the J gene TRBJ1-1, with 10 bases matching TRBD1. The length of the CDR3 is 16 residues. The V gene's germline CDR1 is SGHNT and CDR2 YYREEE (reference sequence). Trimming removed 4 bases from V and 0 bases from J; junction bases left unmatched: 6. The CDR3 region has the DNA TGTGCCAGCAGCCCCGGGACAGGGGAGGTGAACACTGAAGCTTTCTTT. Residues: CASSPGTGEVNTEAFF.

This clone was picked up one time. The chain uses TRBV19 and TRBJ2-2; TRBD1 agrees at 9 bases. CDR1 LNHDA and CDR2 SQIVND come from the germline V gene (reference sequence). Losses at the gene ends were 4 bases for V and 4 bases for J; bases not matched to a gene: 10. The CDR3 sequence is 17 residues long. Here the CDR3 reads CASSTLRTGAATGELFF. The CDR3 DNA reads TGTGCCAGTAGTACCCTTCGGACAGGGGCGGCCACCGGGGAGCTGTTTTTT.

The chain employs TRBV7-2 and TRBJ2-7; D might be TRBD2 (6 bases). The CDR3 has 15 amino acids. Germline CDR1 SGHTA, CDR2 FQGNSA. Trimming took 5 bases from V and 4 from J, leaving 18 bases between them. CDR3 region: CASSPARGNLYEQYF. CDR3 DNA sequence: TGTGCCAGCAGCCCGGCGCGGGGAAACCTATACGAGCAGTACTTC.

CDR3 DNA sequence: TGTGCCAGCAGCGGGCTGGCAAACACAGATACGCAGTATTTT. Residues: CASSGLANTDTQYF. This sequence joins TRBV5-6 and TRBJ2-3; the D is unclear. Germline CDR1 is SGHDT and CDR2 is YYEEEE. V was trimmed by 4 bases and J by 2 bases, leaving 11 bases between them. The CDR3 is 14 amino acids.

V is TRBV9 and J is TRBJ1-2; 10 bases fit TRBD1. Germline V gene lookup returns CDR1 SGDLS and CDR2 YYNGEE. The CDR3 loop spans 15 amino acids. V dropped 3 bases and J dropped 5; count of bases not matched to a gene: 7. The DNA for the CDR3 is TGTGCCAGCAGCGAGGCGGACAGGGGGGGATATGGCTACACCTTC. This translates into CASSEADRGGYGYTF.

The chain joins TRBV24-1 to TRBJ1-2, with D perhaps matching TRBD1 (5 bases). The germline V gene encodes CDR1 KGHDR and CDR2 SFDVKD. The V end was cut by 12 bases, the J end by 3 bases, with 16 bases between. The CDR3 totals 13 residues. The CDR3 loop is CAAKPQGYYGYTF. The CDR3 DNA follows: TGTGCCGCAAAACCCCAGGGATACTATGGCTACACCTTC.

The J gene is TRBJ1-6, the V gene TRBV2, with TRBD1 matching 9 bases. This CDR3 contains 17 residues. Germline assignment: CDR1 SNHLY and CDR2 FYNNEI. The junction had 8 bases not matched to a gene; V was cut back by 2 bases and J by 6 bases. The CDR3 region has the DNA TGTGCCAGCAGTGAAACGGCCGGGACAGGGAGTAATTCACCCCTCCACTTT. It translates to CASSETAGTGSNSPLHF.